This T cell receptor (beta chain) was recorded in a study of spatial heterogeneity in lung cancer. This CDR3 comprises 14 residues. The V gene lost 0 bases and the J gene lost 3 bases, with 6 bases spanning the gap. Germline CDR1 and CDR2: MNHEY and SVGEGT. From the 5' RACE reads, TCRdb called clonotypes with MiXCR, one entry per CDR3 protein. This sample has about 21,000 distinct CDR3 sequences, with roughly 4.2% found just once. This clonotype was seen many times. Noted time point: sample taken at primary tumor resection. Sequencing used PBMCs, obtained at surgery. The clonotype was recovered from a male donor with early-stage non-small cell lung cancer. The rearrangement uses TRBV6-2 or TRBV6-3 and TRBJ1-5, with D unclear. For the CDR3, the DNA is TGTGCCAGCAGTTACTCTGGGAACAATCAGCCCCAGCATTTT. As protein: CASSYSGNNQPQHF.